This is a list of T cell receptor beta chains from one sample in a study of T cell responses to AZD1222 COVID-19 vaccine. Sequencing was performed with immunoSEQ multiplex PCR; in TCRdb, only in-frame clones are kept and a portion is missing. Among under 150,000 clones listed, about nine tenths were seen once. This material consisted of peripheral blood, taken 28 days after the second AZD1222 dose. Receptor source: an adult who received the AZD1222 COVID-19 vaccine. CDR3s include the opening cysteine and the closing phenylalanine or tryptophan. D genes are given only for firm matches. A row's size may be missing; if present it is once, few, many or a size class.

TRBJ2-7 | NA | NA | TRBV7-2 | TGTGCCAGCAGCTTCTCCGTCGGAGGAGGATACGAGCAGTACTTC | CASSFSVGGGYEQYF
TRBJ2-1 | NA | TRBD1 | TRBV30 | TGTGCCTGGAGTCCGGATTCAGGGGGCGGTCATTGGGGGCAGTTCTTC | CAWSPDSGGGHWGQFF
TRBJ1-4 | once | TRBD1 | TRBV3-1/TRBV3-2 | TGTGCCAGCAGCTCCCGATACAGGGGGCTAGCGACTAATGAAAAACTGTTTTTT | CASSSRYRGLATNEKLFF
TRBJ1-2 | once | NA | TRBV2 | TGTGCCAGCAGCGCCACAGGGAACAGCTATGGCTACACCTTC | CASSATGNSYGYTF
TRBJ1-1 | NA | TRBD1 | TRBV3-1/TRBV3-2 | TGTGCCAGCAGCCGGGAGACAGGGCATGAAGAAGCTTTCTTT | CASSRETGHEEAFF
TRBJ2-3 | NA | TRBD1 | TRBV9 | TGTGCCAGCAGCGTAGGACCACAGGGGGCAGATACGCAGTATTTT | CASSVGPQGADTQYF
TRBJ1-1 | once | NA | TRBV19 | TGTGCCAGTAGTATAAGGGACAACACTGAAGCTTTCTTT | CASSIRDNTEAFF
TRBJ2-2 | NA | TRBD1 | TRBV5-1 | TGCGCCAGCAGCAACACCGGGACAGCGAACACCGGGGAGCTGTTTTTT | CASSNTGTANTGELFF
TRBJ1-2 | NA | NA | TRBV4-2 | TGTGCCAGCAGCCAAGATTCCGCGGGTTTACGGGACTATGGCTACACCTTC | CASSQDSAGLRDYGYTF
TRBJ2-3 | NA | TRBD2 | TRBV19 | TGTGCCAGTAGTATTCGGCGGGGGACAGATACGCAGTATTTT | CASSIRRGTDTQYF
TRBJ1-5 | NA | TRBD1 | TRBV19 | TGTGCCAGTACTCTGGACAGGGAAGGCCAGCCCCAGCATTTT | CASTLDREGQPQHF
TRBJ2-2 | NA | TRBD1 | TRBV5-6 | TGTGCCAGCAGCCCCGCAGGGGGCCTGAACACCGGGGAGCTGTTTTTT | CASSPAGGLNTGELFF
TRBJ2-6 | NA | TRBD2 | TRBV28 | TGTGCCAGCAGCCCGGGAGGACCTGGGGCCAACGTCCTGACTTTC | CASSPGGPGANVLTF
TRBJ1-1 | NA | NA | TRBV21-1 | TGTGCCAGCAGCAAAGGTGTCCAGGTCATGAACACTGAAGCTTTCTTT | CASSKGVQVMNTEAFF
TRBJ2-2 | once | TRBD2 | TRBV28 | TGTGCCAGCATACGGGGGGGAAACACCGGGGAGCTGTTTTTT | CASIRGGNTGELFF
TRBJ1-1 | NA | NA | TRBV6-5 | TGTGCCAGCAGTTCCTACAGGACTGAAGCTTTCTTT | CASSSYRTEAFF
TRBJ2-3 | NA | NA | TRBV9 | TGTGCCAGCAGCCCAAGACACCTCGATACGCAGTATTTT | CASSPRHLDTQYF
TRBJ1-2 | NA | TRBD1 | TRBV19 | TGTGCCAGTAGTACGGACAGGGACGGTAACTATGGCTACACCTTC | CASSTDRDGNYGYTF
TRBJ1-4 | NA | NA | TRBV19 | TGTGCCAGTTGCGGGCAGACTAATGAAAAACTGTTTTTT | CASCGQTNEKLFF
TRBJ1-6 | once | NA | TRBV6-5 | TGTGCCAGCAGTTACGTGGGGCGTAATTCACCCCTCCACTTT | CASSYVGRNSPLHF
TRBJ1-2 | NA | TRBD1 | TRBV6-6 | TGTGCCAGCAGCGCCCTGGACAGGGTAGGGTACACCTTC | CASSALDRVGYTF
TRBJ1-6 | NA | NA | TRBV4-1 | TGCGCCAGCAGCCAAGTGGCTTCACCCCTCCACTTT | CASSQVASPLHF
TRBJ1-5 | NA | NA | TRBV24-1 | TGTGCCACCAGTGAGGGGGCCCCGAATCAGCCCCAGCATTTT | CATSEGAPNQPQHF
TRBJ1-6 | NA | NA | TRBV5-1 | TGCGCCAGCAGCTTGGCGGGGGATTCACCCCTCCACTTT | CASSLAGDSPLHF